This TCR beta chain derives from a study of blood T cells in healthy people across ages. This clonotype was seen a handful of times. The CDR3 has 13 amino acids. Germline CDR1 SQVTM, CDR2 ANQGSEA. V gave up 7 bases and J gave up 4 bases; unmatched junction bases: 9. A second PCR of 7 to 11 cycles used a sample-barcoded 5' primer and a J-beta primer mix. MiXCR, run by TCRdb on the 5' RACE reads, gives a single entry per CDR3 protein. The table shows roughly 1.4 million distinct CDR3 sequences, with around 59% occurring only once. The sample taken for sequencing was blood. The receptor comes from a man aged 18 to 35 in good health. This sequence joins TRBV29-1 and TRBJ1-2; 7 nucleotides line up with TRBD1. The CDR3 sequence: CSGGTVPSYGYTF. CDR3 sequence (DNA): TGCAGCGGAGGGACAGTCCCATCCTATGGCTACACCTTC. Variable domain in full (rest from reference TRBV29-1 and TRBJ1-2): SAVISQKPSRDICQRGTSLTIQCQVDSQVTMMFWYRQQPGQSLTLIATANQGSEATYESGFVIDKFPISRPNLTFSTLTVSNMSPEDSSIYLCSGGTVPSYGYTFGSGTRLTVV.